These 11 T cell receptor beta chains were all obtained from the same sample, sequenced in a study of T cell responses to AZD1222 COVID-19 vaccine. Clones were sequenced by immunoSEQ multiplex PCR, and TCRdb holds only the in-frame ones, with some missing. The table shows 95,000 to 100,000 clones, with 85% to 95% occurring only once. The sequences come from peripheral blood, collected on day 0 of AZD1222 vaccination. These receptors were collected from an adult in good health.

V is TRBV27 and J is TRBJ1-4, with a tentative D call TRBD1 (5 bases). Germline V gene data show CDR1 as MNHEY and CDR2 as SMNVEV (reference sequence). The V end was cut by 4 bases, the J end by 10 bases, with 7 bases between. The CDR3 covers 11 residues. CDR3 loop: CASSWGGKLFF. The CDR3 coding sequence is TGTGCCAGCAGTTGGGGGGGAAAACTGTTTTTT.

The CDR3 DNA is TGTGCCAGCAGCACCGGGGTTCCGGGAGATACGCAGTATTTT. Its protein is CASSTGVPGDTQYF. This chain joins TRBV5-4 and TRBJ2-3, with D maybe TRBD2 (5 bases). Trimming took 4 bases from V and 5 from J, leaving 14 bases between them. The CDR3 loop spans 14 amino acids. Germline V gene data show CDR1 as SGHNT and CDR2 as YYREEE (reference sequence).

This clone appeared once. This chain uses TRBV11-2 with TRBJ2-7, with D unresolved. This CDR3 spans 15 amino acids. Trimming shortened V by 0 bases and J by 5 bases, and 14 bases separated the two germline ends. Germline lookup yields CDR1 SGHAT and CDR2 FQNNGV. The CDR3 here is CASSLEAGNWNEQYF. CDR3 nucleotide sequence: TGTGCCAGCAGCTTAGAGGCTGGAAACTGGAACGAGCAGTACTTC.

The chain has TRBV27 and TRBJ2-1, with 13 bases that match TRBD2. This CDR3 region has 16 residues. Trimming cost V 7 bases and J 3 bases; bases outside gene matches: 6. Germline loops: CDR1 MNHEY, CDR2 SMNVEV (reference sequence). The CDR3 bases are TGTGCCAGCATGACTAGCGGGAGGCCTATCTACAATGAGCAGTTCTTC. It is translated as CASMTSGRPIYNEQFF.

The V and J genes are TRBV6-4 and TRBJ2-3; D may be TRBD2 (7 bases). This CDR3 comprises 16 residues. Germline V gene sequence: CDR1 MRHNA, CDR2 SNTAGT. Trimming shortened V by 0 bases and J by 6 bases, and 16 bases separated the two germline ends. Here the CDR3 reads CASSDSGGAGADTQYF. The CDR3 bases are TGTGCCAGCAGTGACTCGGGGGGGGCCGGCGCTGATACGCAGTATTTT.

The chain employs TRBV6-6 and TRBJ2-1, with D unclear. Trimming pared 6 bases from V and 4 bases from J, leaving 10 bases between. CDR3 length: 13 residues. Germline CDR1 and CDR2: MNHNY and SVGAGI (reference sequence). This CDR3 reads CASRELEYNEQFF. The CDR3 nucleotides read TGTGCCAGCAGGGAGTTGGAATACAATGAGCAGTTCTTC.

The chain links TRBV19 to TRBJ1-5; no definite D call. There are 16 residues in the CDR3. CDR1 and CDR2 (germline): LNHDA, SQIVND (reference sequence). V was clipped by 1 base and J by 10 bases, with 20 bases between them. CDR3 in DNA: TGTGCCAGTAGTATAGGAGCCAGCTCGGTAGGGAGACCCCAGCATTTT. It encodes CASSIGASSVGRPQHF. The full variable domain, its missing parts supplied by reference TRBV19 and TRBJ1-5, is DGGITQSPKYLFRKEGQNVTLSCEQNLNHDAMYWYRQDPGQGLRLIYYSQIVNDFQKGDIAEGYSVSREKKESFPLTVTSAQKNPTAFYLCASSIGASSVGRPQHFGDGTRLSIL.

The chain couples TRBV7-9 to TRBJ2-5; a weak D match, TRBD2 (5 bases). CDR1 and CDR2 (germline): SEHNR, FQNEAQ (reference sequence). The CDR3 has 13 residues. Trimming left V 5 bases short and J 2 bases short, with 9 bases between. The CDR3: CASSIGNQETQYF. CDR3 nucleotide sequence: TGTGCCAGCAGCATCGGGAATCAAGAGACCCAGTACTTC.

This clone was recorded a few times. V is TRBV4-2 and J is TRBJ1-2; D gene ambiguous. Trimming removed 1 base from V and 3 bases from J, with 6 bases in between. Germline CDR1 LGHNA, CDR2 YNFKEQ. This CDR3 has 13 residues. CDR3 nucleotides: TGTGCCAGCAGCCAAGCCGGACACTATGGCTACACCTTC. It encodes CASSQAGHYGYTF.

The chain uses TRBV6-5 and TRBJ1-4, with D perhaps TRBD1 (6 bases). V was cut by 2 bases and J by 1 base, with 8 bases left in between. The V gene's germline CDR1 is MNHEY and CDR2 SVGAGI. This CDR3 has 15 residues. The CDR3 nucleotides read TGTGCCAGCAGTTACGGGGGGCGAACTAATGAAAAACTGTTTTTT. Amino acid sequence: CASSYGGRTNEKLFF.

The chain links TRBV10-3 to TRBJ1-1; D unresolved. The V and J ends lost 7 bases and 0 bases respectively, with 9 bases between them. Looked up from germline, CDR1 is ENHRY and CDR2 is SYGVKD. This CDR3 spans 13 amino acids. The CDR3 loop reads CAIMSGLNTEAFF. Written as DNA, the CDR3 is TGTGCCATCATGAGTGGCTTGAACACTGAAGCTTTCTTT.